These 25 T cell receptor beta chains were all obtained from the same sample, sequenced in a study of shared clonotypes between healthy human individuals. Method: immunoSEQ multiplex PCR; TCRdb's copy keeps in-frame clones and lacks some. The repertoire holds 2 million to 2.5 million clones, with about 94% as singletons. Specimen: naive CD4+ T cells sorted from blood. Subset here: CD45RA+ positively selected. Receptor source: a man younger than 30 in good health.

A few counts support this clone. The sample carries other DNA sequences with the same CDR3. This chain uses TRBV11-3 with TRBJ2-2; D is ambiguous. CDR1 is SGHNT and CDR2 is YENEEA in the germline V gene. The CDR3 contains 12 residues. V lost 5 bases, J lost 2 bases, and 3 bases lay in between. CDR3: CASSLNTGELFF. The CDR3 DNA follows: TGTGCCAGCAGCCTTAACACCGGGGAGCTGTTTTTT.

The CDR3 DNA follows: TGTGCCATCAGTGGGGAAGTGGGCACAGATACGCAGTATTTT. Translation gives CAISGEVGTDTQYF. The chain employs TRBV10-3 and TRBJ2-3; no definite D call. There are 14 residues in the CDR3. V was pared by 4 bases and J by 1 base, with 9 bases between. Germline V lookup: CDR1 ENHRY, CDR2 SYGVKD.

This CDR3 reads CASTPGAPGNQPQHF. Here the CDR3 DNA reads TGTGCCAGCACCCCCGGGGCGCCAGGCAATCAGCCCCAGCATTTT. The rearrangement joins TRBV27 to TRBJ1-5; a possible D gene is TRBD1 (5 bases). CDR1 is MNHEY, CDR2 SMNVEV, per germline (reference sequence). V lost 7 bases and J lost 2, with 15 bases in between. The CDR3 loop spans 15 amino acids.

The chain combines TRBV19 with TRBJ2-7; 8 nucleotides match TRBD2. This CDR3 spans 16 amino acids. The V segment lost 3 bases and the J segment 4 bases; nucleotides outside the gene matches: 11. CDR1 and CDR2 from the germline V gene are LNHDA and SQIVND (reference sequence). The chain's CDR3 is CASSIKPASGQYEQYF. The CDR3 DNA reads as TGTGCCAGTAGTATTAAACCGGCTAGCGGGCAATACGAGCAGTACTTC. Full variable domain (missing parts from reference TRBV19 and TRBJ2-7): DGGITQSPKYLFRKEGQNVTLSCEQNLNHDAMYWYRQDPGQGLRLIYYSQIVNDFQKGDIAEGYSVSREKKESFPLTVTSAQKNPTAFYLCASSIKPASGQYEQYFGPGTRLTVT.

V usage is TRBV18 and J usage is TRBJ2-5, with TRBD2 matching over 7 bases. Looked up from germline, CDR1 is KGHSH and CDR2 is LQKENI. J lost 0 bases, V lost 0 bases, and 4 bases had no gene match. This CDR3 is built from 16 residues. CDR3 amino acids: CASSPPTGGNQETQYF. As DNA, the CDR3 is TGTGCCAGCTCACCACCAACGGGAGGAAACCAAGAGACCCAGTACTTC.

Note on this clone: This specimen includes other DNA sequences encoding the same CDR3. The rearrangement links TRBV5-1 to TRBJ2-3; 9 positions agree with TRBD2. Germline V CDR1 and CDR2: SGHRS, YFSETQ. The CDR3 totals 15 residues. V was pared by 3 bases and J by 3 bases, with 5 bases of the junction left unmatched. The CDR3 region has the DNA TGCGCCAGCAGCTCCGGGACTAGCAGTACAGATACGCAGTATTTT. Protein product: CASSSGTSSTDTQYF.

The sample holds one count of this clone. CDR3 amino acids: CASRAQGIGSYEQYF. The DNA for the CDR3 is TGTGCCAGCAGGGCACAGGGAATCGGGTCCTACGAGCAGTACTTC. This chain uses TRBV6-1 with TRBJ2-7, with a possible D match to TRBD1 (6 bases). Trimming pared 6 bases from V and 1 base from J, leaving 16 bases between. The CDR3 is 15 amino acids. CDR1 and CDR2 from the germline V gene are MNHNS and SASEGT.

V gene TRBV5-6 combines with J gene TRBJ1-2; D is ambiguous. V dropped 7 bases and J dropped 7 bases, with 14 bases sitting between them. In germline, CDR1 is SGHDT, CDR2 YYEEEE. This CDR3 region has 12 residues. The CDR3 loop reads CASARADFGYTF. DNA for the CDR3: TGTGCCAGCGCCCGGGCAGACTTTGGCTACACCTTC.

In its sample, this clone was seen a few times. The J gene is TRBJ1-1, the V gene TRBV10-3; D not resolved. V dropped 4 bases and J dropped 3 bases, with 9 bases sitting between them. This CDR3 comprises 13 residues. Germline V gives CDR1 ENHRY, CDR2 SYGVKD. CDR3 sequence: CAISAGGDTEAFF. The CDR3 DNA is TGTGCCATCAGTGCCGGAGGAGACACTGAAGCTTTCTTT.

The rearrangement links TRBV30 to TRBJ2-2; possible D gene TRBD2, 5 bases. Germline assignment: CDR1 GTSNPN and CDR2 SVGIG (reference sequence). The germline V and J ends were trimmed by 6 bases and 6 bases, with 11 bases remaining between them. The CDR3 spans 12 residues. CDR3 region: CACRVGAGELFF. CDR3 DNA: TGTGCCTGCCGAGTCGGGGCCGGGGAGCTGTTTTTT.

The rearrangement joins TRBV30 to TRBJ2-3; D perhaps matches TRBD2 (6 bases). This CDR3 has 12 amino acids. Deletions cut 8 bases from V and 8 bases from J, with 17 bases between. Germline CDR1 and CDR2: GTSNPN and SVGIG (reference sequence). The CDR3 loop reads CARIHQGGTQYF. As DNA, the CDR3 is TGTGCCCGGATCCATCAGGGAGGTACGCAGTATTTT.

This chain connects TRBV7-9 to TRBJ1-3; 8 bases map to TRBD1. Germline assignment: CDR1 SEHNR and CDR2 FQNEAQ (reference sequence). Trimming took 0 bases from V and 0 from J; bases not matched to a gene: 1. This CDR3 comprises 16 residues. The CDR3 DNA sequence: TGTGCCAGCAGCTTAGCGGGACAGGTCTCTGGAAACACCATATATTTT. Translated, it gives CASSLAGQVSGNTIYF.

The chain recombines TRBV2 with TRBJ2-5; D is undetermined. The V gene's germline CDR1 is SNHLY and CDR2 FYNNEI. V lost 6 bases and J 7 bases, leaving 15 bases between the germline ends. This CDR3 is built from 13 residues. The CDR3 nucleotides read TGTGCCAGCAGCGGACGGCCCAGTGGGACCCAGTACTTC. Its protein is CASSGRPSGTQYF.

The gene calls are TRBV7-2 and TRBJ2-3; D gene uncertain. Per germline, CDR1 SGHTA and CDR2 FQGNSA. The ends were cut back, 4 bases at V and 2 bases at J, with 13 bases in the middle. The CDR3 has 15 amino acids. CDR3 coding DNA: TGTGCCAGCAGCTATTCCCCTCTCTCCACAGATACGCAGTATTTT. Translation: CASSYSPLSTDTQYF.

This clone was detected a few times. The rearrangement links TRBV19 to TRBJ2-7, with TRBD2 identical over 7 bases. J was trimmed by 7 bases and V by 7 bases; bases with no gene match: 13. Germline V gene lookup returns CDR1 LNHDA and CDR2 SQIVND (reference sequence). CDR3 length equals 14 residues. The CDR3 here is CASKASGISGEQYF. The CDR3 coding sequence is TGTGCCAGTAAGGCTAGCGGCATTTCGGGGGAGCAGTACTTC.

The chain links TRBV30 to TRBJ1-4, with D tentatively TRBD1 (5 bases). The CDR3 runs 13 residues. V lost 3 bases to trimming and J lost 11 bases, with 16 bases between them. Germline V lookup: CDR1 GTSNPN, CDR2 SVGIG (reference sequence). CDR3 in amino acids: CAWRPNTAGKLFF. CDR3 sequence (DNA): TGTGCCTGGAGGCCCAATACGGCAGGGAAACTGTTTTTT.

This clone was detected once. This chain uses TRBV7-2 with TRBJ2-5; D is unclear. Germline CDR1 reads SGHTA; CDR2 reads FQGNSA. V was trimmed by 4 bases and J by 2 bases, leaving 14 bases between them. There are 15 residues in the CDR3. CDR3 loop: CASSSSAQRQETQYF. The DNA for the CDR3 is TGTGCCAGCAGCTCCTCAGCTCAGCGTCAAGAGACCCAGTACTTC.

V is TRBV30 and J is TRBJ2-7; either TRBD1 or TRBD2 may supply D (6 bases each). The CDR3 is 12 amino acids. Germline V gene sequence: CDR1 GTSNPN, CDR2 SVGIG (reference sequence). V lost 0 bases and J lost 6, with 9 bases in between. CDR3 in DNA: TGTGCCTGGAGTGTAAAGGGGGGCGAGCAGTACTTC. Translation gives CAWSVKGGEQYF.

The J gene is TRBJ1-4, the V gene TRBV5-1; D gene uncertain. Germline CDR1 SGHRS, CDR2 YFSETQ. CDR3 length equals 14 residues. Trimming removed 5 bases at V and 7 bases at J, with 15 bases between. CDR3 protein: CASRQSPLAEKLFF. The CDR3 nucleotides are TGCGCCAGCAGACAAAGCCCGTTAGCTGAAAAACTGTTTTTT.

V and J are TRBV7-6 and TRBJ1-4; no reliable D call. The CDR3 covers 15 residues. Germline lookup yields CDR1 SGHVS and CDR2 FNYEAQ. Between the trimmed V and J ends, which lost 1 base and 3 bases, there was a span of 9 bases. CDR3: CASSLGPEPNEKLFF. CDR3 nucleotides: TGTGCCAGCAGCTTAGGACCGGAACCTAATGAAAAACTGTTTTTT.

J is TRBJ2-7 and V is TRBV6-5, with TRBD1 matching 7 bases. Germline CDR1 is MNHEY and CDR2 is SVGAGI. The CDR3 has 15 residues. The J segment lost 1 base and the V segment lost 5 bases, leaving 8 bases of the junction unmatched. Written as DNA, the CDR3 is TGTGCCAGCAGTACCTATCCGGGACAGTCCTACGAGCAGTACTTC. Translated: CASSTYPGQSYEQYF.

The gene calls are TRBV29-1 and TRBJ2-5; D call uncertain. There are 14 residues in the CDR3. CDR1 SQVTM and CDR2 ANQGSEA come from the germline V gene. The V gene lost 6 bases and the J gene lost 4 bases, with 18 bases spanning the gap. In DNA form, the CDR3 reads TGCAGCGTCCGGCAGAGTTTTAGGGCAGAGACCCAGTACTTC. The encoded protein is CSVRQSFRAETQYF.

This rearrangement joins TRBV7-2 to TRBJ2-3; no clear D. The CDR3 is 14 residues long. V was shortened by 1 base and J by 4 bases, with 9 bases between the two germline ends. Germline V gene data show CDR1 as SGHTA and CDR2 as FQGNSA. The CDR3 sequence: CASSLDPRADTQYF. In DNA form, the CDR3 reads TGTGCCAGCAGCTTAGATCCTCGCGCAGATACGCAGTATTTT.

This clone was detected once. The V and J genes are TRBV2 and TRBJ2-3; TRBD2 aligns across 11 bases. This CDR3 contains 18 residues. The ends lost 6 bases at V and 0 bases at J; junction bases unmatched: 11. From germline, CDR1 is SNHLY and CDR2 FYNNEI. This CDR3 is CASRAGGTSGPSTDTQYF. CDR3 coding DNA: TGTGCCAGCAGGGCGGGTGGGACTAGCGGTCCGAGCACAGATACGCAGTATTTT.

The rearrangement uses TRBV19 and TRBJ2-1; TRBD2 matches at 10 bases. V lost 5 bases and J lost 0; bases outside the gene matches: 13. The germline CDR1 and CDR2 sequences are LNHDA and SQIVND (reference sequence). The CDR3 contains 19 residues. CDR3 residues: CASSPRGSGGAGSYNEQFF. The CDR3 bases are TGTGCCAGTAGTCCAAGAGGGAGCGGGGGGGCTGGCTCCTACAATGAGCAGTTCTTC.